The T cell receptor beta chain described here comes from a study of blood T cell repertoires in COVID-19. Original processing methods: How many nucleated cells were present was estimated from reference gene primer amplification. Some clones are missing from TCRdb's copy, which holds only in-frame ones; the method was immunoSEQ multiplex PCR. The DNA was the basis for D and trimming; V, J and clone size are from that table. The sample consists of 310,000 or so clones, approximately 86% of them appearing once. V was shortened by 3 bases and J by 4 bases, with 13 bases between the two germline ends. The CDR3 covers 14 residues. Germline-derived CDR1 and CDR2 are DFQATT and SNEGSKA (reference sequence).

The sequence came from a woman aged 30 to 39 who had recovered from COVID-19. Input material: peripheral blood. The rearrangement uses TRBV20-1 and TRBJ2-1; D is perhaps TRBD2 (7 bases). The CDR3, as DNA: TGCAGTGCTAGTAGGCGGGGGCTATACAATGAGCAGTTCTTC. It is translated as CSASRRGLYNEQFF.